Following are 18 T cell receptor beta chains from one sample sequenced in a study of blood T cells in healthy people across ages. Together with a sample-barcoded 5' primer, a J-beta primer mix was included in a second PCR lasting roughly 6 to 12 cycles. TCRdb ran MiXCR on the 5' RACE reads and lists one entry per CDR3 protein. The sample has around 990,000 distinct CDR3 sequences, about 25% seen once. This same sample was also taken into another study, of T cells of mothers and their children.

The sequencing sample was made of blood. Receptors were obtained from a girl aged 2-10 years in good health.

This clonotype was seen a few times. J is TRBJ2-1 and V is TRBV29-1, with 8 bases aligning to TRBD1. The CDR3 is made up of 15 amino acids. Germline loops: CDR1 SQVTM, CDR2 ANQGSEA. V shed 0 bases and J 0 bases; nucleotides not matched to a gene: 1. The CDR3 region is CSVEEDRDSYNEQFF. CDR3 nucleotides: TGCAGCGTTGAAGAGGACAGGGACTCCTACAATGAGCAGTTCTTC.

This clonotype was observed a handful of times. The junction differs from germline at one of its ends, possibly a read error. The chain uses TRBV6-5 and TRBJ2-5; 8 bases agree with TRBD1. CDR1 is MNHEY, CDR2 SVGAGI, per germline. The length of the CDR3 is 15 residues. In DNA, the CDR3 is TGTGCCAGCAGTTCCAGGGGGCTCCCCCAAGGGACCCAGTACTTC. Protein product: CASSSRGLPQGTQYF.

About this clonotype itself: An end of the junction does not agree with germline; a read error may underlie this. V and J are TRBV7-6 and TRBJ2-7, with D possibly matching TRBD1 (5 bases). CDR1 and CDR2 (germline): SGHVS, FNYEAQ. The CDR3 is 18 amino acids. CDR3 nucleotides: TGTACCAGCAGCTTAAACGCACAGGATGAGACTTTTTCCTACGAGCAGTACTTC. Protein product: CTSSLNAQDETFSYEQYF.

This clonotype occurred a few times. The chain employs TRBV28 and TRBJ2-5; a weak D match, TRBD1 (6 bases). The germline V gene has CDR1 MDHEN and CDR2 SYDVKM. Trimming left V 11 bases short and J 0 bases short, with 16 bases between. This CDR3 is built from 14 residues. CDR3 region: CAVARDTNQETQYF. CDR3 in DNA: TGTGCCGTAGCCCGGGACACAAACCAAGAGACCCAGTACTTC.

This clonotype was observed a few times. For the CDR3, the DNA is TGTGCCAGCAGTTCCCGGGACAGGGAGGGGGATGAGCAGTTCTTC. Protein product: CASSSRDREGDEQFF. V usage is TRBV7-6 and J usage is TRBJ2-1; 9 positions agree with TRBD1. This CDR3 has 15 residues. Germline CDR1 reads SGHVS; CDR2 reads FNYEAQ. V was clipped by 6 bases and J by 8 bases; unmatched bases: 11.

This clonotype was seen more than once but under ten times. The chain employs TRBV20-1 and TRBJ2-7; D gene uncertain. The CDR3 consists of 13 residues. V dropped 1 base and J dropped 2 bases, with 9 bases sitting between them. Germline V gene lookup returns CDR1 DFQATT and CDR2 SNEGSKA (reference sequence). The CDR3 DNA reads TGCAGTGCTAGAGTGGCGAGCACCTACGAGCAGTACTTC. This gives the protein CSARVASTYEQYF.

This clonotype was detected only a few times. V and J are TRBV6-5 and TRBJ2-3, with D perhaps TRBD2 (6 bases). Trimming shortened V by 2 bases and J by 1 base, and 13 bases separated the two germline ends. Germline CDR1 and CDR2: MNHEY and SVGAGI. The CDR3 loop spans 16 amino acids. CDR3 bases: TGTGCCAGCAGTTACGAGACTAGAAGCGGCACAGATACGCAGTATTTT. Amino acids: CASSYETRSGTDTQYF.

The chain has TRBV4-2 and TRBJ2-1; no reliable D call. In germline, CDR1 is LGHNA, CDR2 YNFKEQ. V gave up 1 base and J gave up 6 bases, with 13 bases separating them. This CDR3 spans 15 amino acids. The CDR3: CASSQGTKKANEQFF. As DNA, the CDR3 is TGTGCCAGCAGCCAAGGCACTAAAAAGGCCAATGAGCAGTTCTTC.

V and J are TRBV29-1 and TRBJ2-1; 13 bases match TRBD2. V lost 6 bases to trimming and J lost 3 bases; unmatched junction nucleotides: 2. This CDR3 region has 14 residues. Germline values: CDR1 SQVTM, CDR2 ANQGSEA. The CDR3 DNA reads as TGCAGCGTGAGGACTAGCGGGAGCTACAATGAGCAGTTCTTC. It yields the protein CSVRTSGSYNEQFF.

The chain has TRBV27 and TRBJ1-3; D ambiguous. The V and J ends lost 5 bases and 4 bases respectively, with 15 bases between them. CDR1 and CDR2 from the germline V gene are MNHEY and SMNVEV (reference sequence). The CDR3 contains 15 residues. Written as DNA, the CDR3 is TGTGCCAGCAGTCTGATGGGCGCGCAGGGAAACACCATATATTTT. It specifies CASSLMGAQGNTIYF.

This chain joins TRBV2 and TRBJ2-5, with a possible D match to TRBD2 (6 bases). Judging by the DNA end, TRBJ2-1 fits better; the J call may be wrong. The CDR3 runs to 18 residues. In germline, CDR1 is SNHLY, CDR2 FYNNEI. The CDR3 sequence: CASSEGPPWREWEDEQFF. CDR3 sequence (DNA): TGTGCCAGCAGTGAAGGGCCCCCCTGGCGGGAATGGGAGGATGAGCAGTTCTTC.

This clonotype has more than one count but fewer than ten. The gene calls are TRBV6-5 and TRBJ2-5; possibly TRBD2 for D (5 bases). Near its end, the DNA agrees better with TRBJ2-7, so the J call may be wrong. The CDR3 is 14 residues long. Looked up from germline, CDR1 is MNHEY and CDR2 is SVGAGI. The CDR3 protein is CASSQGGTLAEQYF. In DNA form, the CDR3 reads TGTGCCAGCAGCCAAGGTGGCACTCTAGCCGAGCAGTACTTC.

This chain links TRBV27 with TRBJ2-1; D is possibly TRBD2 (5 bases). Gene TRBJ2-7 matches the end of the DNA better, so the J call may be wrong. In germline, CDR1 is MNHEY, CDR2 SMNVEV (reference sequence). The CDR3 covers 14 residues. The CDR3 DNA reads as TGTGCCAGCAGTCCCCGACGGGGAAAGGACGAGCAGTACTTC. Translated: CASSPRRGKDEQYF.

The V call is TRBV9, the J call TRBJ2-2, with 10 bases aligning to TRBD1. The length of the CDR3 is 17 residues. In germline, CDR1 is SGDLS, CDR2 YYNGEE. Trimming at V came to 4 bases and at J to 6 bases, leaving 12 bases not matched to a gene. CDR3 sequence (DNA): TGTGCCAGCAGCACCAACCCGGGACAGGGGAATCCCGGGGAGCTGTTTTTT. Translated, it gives CASSTNPGQGNPGELFF.

There are a few counts of this clonotype. The CDR3 is CASSFRGSADTQYF. CDR3 sequence (DNA): TGTGCCAGCAGCTTTCGGGGGTCCGCAGATACGCAGTATTTT. The chain uses TRBV7-2 and TRBJ2-3, with D possibly matching TRBD2 (6 bases). V was cut by 3 bases and J by 4 bases, with 11 bases left in between. The CDR3 covers 14 residues. Looked up from germline, CDR1 is SGHTA and CDR2 is FQGNSA.

V usage is TRBV10-3 and J usage is TRBJ1-6; the D is unclear. V was pared by 2 bases and J by 13 bases, with 15 bases between. Germline-derived CDR1 and CDR2 are ENHRY and SYGVKD. There are 14 residues in the CDR3. The CDR3 here is CAISEDGFRRPLHF. The CDR3 DNA is TGTGCCATCAGTGAGGACGGATTCCGGCGGCCCCTCCACTTT.

This chain uses TRBV24-1 with TRBJ2-7; 8 positions agree with TRBD1. The J call is in doubt because the DNA end fits TRBJ2-5 better. CDR1 is KGHDR, CDR2 SFDVKD, per germline. CDR3 length: 15 residues. CDR3 region: CATSDSYRGSETQYF. The CDR3 DNA sequence: TGTGCCACCAGTGATTCCTACAGGGGGAGCGAGACCCAGTACTTC.

This clonotype was detected a few times. V and J are TRBV6-1 and TRBJ1-2, with 7 nucleotides matching TRBD1. The V and J ends lost 11 bases and 4 bases, in that order; junction bases with no gene match: 10. The CDR3 contains 13 residues. The V gene's germline CDR1 is MNHNS and CDR2 SASEGT. The CDR3 loop is CALSTGTAYGYTF. CDR3 nucleotide sequence: TGTGCCTTATCAACCGGGACAGCCTATGGCTACACCTTC.